These 19 T cell receptor beta chains were all obtained from the same sample, sequenced in a study of T cell responses to AZD1222 COVID-19 vaccine. Repertoires were generated with immunoSEQ multiplex PCR, while TCRdb's copy carries only in-frame clones and drops some. This sample carries around 130,000 clones, 94% of them seen once, and the ten largest clones take roughly 7%. This specimen consisted of peripheral blood, obtained on day 0 of AZD1222 vaccination. The receptors derive from an adult in good health.

As concerns this clone: Other nucleotide sequences in the sample specify the same CDR3. The chain joins TRBV14 to TRBJ1-2; unclear D gene. V lost 2 bases to trimming and J lost 2 bases, with 12 bases between them. The CDR3 totals 15 residues. Germline V gene sequence: CDR1 SGHDN, CDR2 FVKESK. CDR3 bases: TGTGCCAGCAGCCAACAACCGGGCAGAAACTATGGCTACACCTTC. This gives the protein CASSQQPGRNYGYTF.

The rearrangement joins TRBV9 to TRBJ2-1, with 8 bases lining up with TRBD2. Germline trimming cut 3 bases from V and 3 bases from J; bases unmatched to any gene: 5. This CDR3 has 15 residues. In germline, CDR1 is SGDLS, CDR2 YYNGEE. As DNA, the CDR3 is TGTGCCAGCAGCGCCACTAGCGGAAGCTACAATGAGCAGTTCTTC. Translation gives CASSATSGSYNEQFF. The full variable domain, with the rest looked up from reference TRBV9 and TRBJ2-1, is DSGVTQTPKHLITATGQRVTLRCSPRSGDLSVYWYQQSLDQGLQFLIQYYNGEERAKGNILERFSAQQFPDLHSELNLSSLELGDSALYFCASSATSGSYNEQFFGPGTRLTVL.

V gene TRBV30 combines with J gene TRBJ1-2; 12 positions agree with TRBD1. CDR3 size: 15 residues. Germline-derived CDR1 and CDR2 are GTSNPN and SVGIG (reference sequence). V dropped 3 bases and J dropped 8; count of bases not matched to a gene: 10. CDR3 sequence reads: CAWRFGTGGAGGYTF. CDR3 DNA sequence: TGTGCCTGGAGATTCGGGACAGGGGGCGCAGGCGGCTACACCTTC.

A few counts support this clone. Other DNA sequences in this sample translate to the same CDR3. The chain carries TRBV28 and TRBJ2-3, with D possibly TRBD2 on 5 matching bases. CDR3 length: 15 amino acids. The germline CDR1 and CDR2 sequences are MDHEN and SYDVKM. The V gene lost 3 bases and the J gene lost 0 bases, with 10 bases spanning the gap. The CDR3 spells CASSFGGGSTDTQYF. In DNA form, the CDR3 reads TGTGCCAGCAGTTTTGGAGGCGGTAGCACAGATACGCAGTATTTT.

This sequence joins TRBV19 and TRBJ1-5, with D maybe TRBD1 (6 bases). Trimming cost V 5 bases and J 7 bases, with 12 bases left between them. The germline V gene has CDR1 LNHDA and CDR2 SQIVND (reference sequence). The CDR3 has 13 residues. The CDR3, as DNA: TGTGCCAGTAGTCCAGGGGCTCAACAGCCCCAGCATTTT. It encodes CASSPGAQQPQHF.

This sequence joins TRBV5-1 and TRBJ2-1; TRBD1 might be the D (5 bases). Trimming took off 0 bases at V and 2 bases at J, with 12 bases between the two ends. Germline values: CDR1 SGHRS, CDR2 YFSETQ. This CDR3 has 16 amino acids. The CDR3 region is CASSLAAGHAYNEQFF. In nucleotides, the CDR3 is TGCGCCAGCAGCTTGGCGGCAGGGCATGCCTACAATGAGCAGTTCTTC.

Here the CDR3 reads CASSDFAGTAHYEQYF. The CDR3 nucleotides are TGTGCCAGCAGCGACTTCGCCGGGACGGCCCACTACGAGCAGTACTTC. The chain employs TRBV14 and TRBJ2-7, with D perhaps TRBD1 or TRBD2 (5 bases each). The CDR3 is 16 amino acids. Germline CDR1 and CDR2: SGHDN and FVKESK. The V end lost 5 bases, the J end lost 3 bases, and 20 bases lay between the germline ends.

This clone was recorded only once. V is TRBV15 and J is TRBJ1-4; D perhaps matches TRBD1 (6 bases). Germline assignment: CDR1 LNHNV and CDR2 YYDKDF (reference sequence). Deletions cut 5 bases from V and 8 bases from J, with 21 bases between. This CDR3 has 16 residues. The CDR3 loop reads CATSAGGPGLGEKLFF. The CDR3 coding sequence is TGTGCCACCAGCGCTGGGGGGCCTGGCCTCGGGGAAAAACTGTTTTTT. Drawing the rest from reference TRBV15 and TRBJ1-4, the complete variable domain is DAMVIQNPRYQVTQFGKPVTLSCSQTLNHNVMYWYQQKSSQAPKLLFHYYDKDFNNEADTPDNFQSRRPNTSFCFLDIRSPGLGDTAMYLCATSAGGPGLGEKLFFGSGTQLSVL.

The chain is built from TRBV27 and TRBJ2-7, with 11 nucleotides matching TRBD2. Germline V gene data show CDR1 as MNHEY and CDR2 as SMNVEV (reference sequence). The CDR3 totals 15 residues. Trimming took 5 bases from V and 3 from J; bases not matched to a gene: 6. The CDR3 region is CASSRKTSGIYEQYF. The CDR3 DNA sequence: TGTGCCAGCAGTCGCAAGACTAGCGGGATCTACGAGCAGTACTTC.

V gene TRBV9 combines with J gene TRBJ1-3; no reliable D call. The CDR3 is 16 residues long. CDR1 and CDR2 (germline): SGDLS, YYNGEE. Trimming took 0 bases from V and 1 from J, leaving 11 bases between them. CDR3 in DNA: TGTGCCAGCAGCGTAGAACTATCGACTTCTGGAAACACCATATATTTT. This translates into CASSVELSTSGNTIYF.

CDR3 sequence (DNA): TGTGCCAGCAGCTCCTACAGGGGCGGAGAGACTGAAGCTTTCTTT. It encodes CASSSYRGGETEAFF. This chain links TRBV7-2 with TRBJ1-1, with 7 nucleotides matching TRBD1. J was trimmed by 5 bases and V by 4 bases; bases with no gene match: 10. CDR3 length equals 15 residues. Germline assignment: CDR1 SGHTA and CDR2 FQGNSA.

This rearrangement joins TRBV20-1 to TRBJ1-1; D uncertain. The CDR3 loop spans 11 amino acids. The germline gives CDR1 DFQATT, CDR2 SNEGSKA (reference sequence). Trimming took off 5 bases at V and 2 bases at J, with 6 bases between the two ends. CDR3 in amino acids: CSASDNTEAFF. DNA for the CDR3: TGCAGTGCTTCAGATAACACTGAAGCTTTCTTT.

The chain employs TRBV6-5 and TRBJ2-4; possible D gene TRBD2, 7 bases. Germline V gives CDR1 MNHEY, CDR2 SVGAGI. The V and J ends lost 6 bases and 8 bases respectively, with 14 bases between them. The CDR3 is 13 residues long. The CDR3 DNA is TGTGCCAGCAGGACGGGGGGCGGGGACATTCAGTACTTC. Translating gives CASRTGGGDIQYF.

V and J are TRBV25-1 and TRBJ1-2; TRBD1 matches at 12 bases. This CDR3 is 14 amino acids long. Per the germline V gene, CDR1 is MGHDK and CDR2 is SYGVNS. The trim removed 3 bases at V and 8 bases at J, leaving 4 bases unmatched. The CDR3 region has the DNA TGTGCCAGCAGTGACCCCGGGACAGGGGGCGGCTACACCTTC. This gives the protein CASSDPGTGGGYTF.

The chain carries TRBV7-9 and TRBJ2-7; possibly TRBD1 for D (6 bases). The V and J ends lost 1 base and 2 bases respectively, with 12 bases between them. CDR1 SEHNR and CDR2 FQNEAQ come from the germline V gene (reference sequence). The CDR3 is made up of 15 amino acids. This chain's CDR3 is CASSLGGQGTYEQYF. CDR3 bases: TGTGCCAGCAGCTTAGGGGGGCAGGGTACCTACGAGCAGTACTTC.

V usage is TRBV2 and J usage is TRBJ2-7, with D possibly being TRBD1 (6 bases). The V end lost 6 bases, the J end lost 4 bases, and 13 bases lay between the germline ends. The CDR3 is made up of 13 amino acids. Germline V gene sequence: CDR1 SNHLY, CDR2 FYNNEI. The CDR3 sequence is CASRDGGFYEQYF. The CDR3 DNA sequence: TGTGCCAGCAGGGATGGGGGCTTTTACGAGCAGTACTTC.

This clone was picked up a small number of times. The rearrangement joins TRBV5-4 to TRBJ1-2; unclear D gene. Trimming removed 4 bases at V and 4 bases at J, with 8 bases between. The CDR3 spans 12 residues. CDR1 is SGHNT and CDR2 is YYREEE in the germline V gene (reference sequence). CDR3: CASSEGFYGYTF. The CDR3 bases are TGTGCCAGCAGCGAGGGATTCTATGGCTACACCTTC.

This rearrangement joins TRBV18 to TRBJ1-3; D remains unclear. The CDR3 contains 12 residues. Germline lookup yields CDR1 KGHSH and CDR2 LQKENI. Trimming cost V 2 bases and J 7 bases, with 6 bases left between them. The chain's CDR3 is CASSPGQNTIYF. For the CDR3, the DNA is TGTGCCAGCTCACCAGGGCAGAACACCATATATTTT.

V gene TRBV7-2 combines with J gene TRBJ1-2; no reliable D call. V lost 5 bases and J 3 bases, leaving 19 bases between the germline ends. The CDR3 spans 16 residues. Looked up from germline, CDR1 is SGHTA and CDR2 is FQGNSA. The CDR3 protein is CASSPLEGAVYYGYTF. The CDR3 nucleotides are TGTGCCAGCAGCCCCTTAGAGGGTGCGGTTTACTATGGCTACACCTTC.